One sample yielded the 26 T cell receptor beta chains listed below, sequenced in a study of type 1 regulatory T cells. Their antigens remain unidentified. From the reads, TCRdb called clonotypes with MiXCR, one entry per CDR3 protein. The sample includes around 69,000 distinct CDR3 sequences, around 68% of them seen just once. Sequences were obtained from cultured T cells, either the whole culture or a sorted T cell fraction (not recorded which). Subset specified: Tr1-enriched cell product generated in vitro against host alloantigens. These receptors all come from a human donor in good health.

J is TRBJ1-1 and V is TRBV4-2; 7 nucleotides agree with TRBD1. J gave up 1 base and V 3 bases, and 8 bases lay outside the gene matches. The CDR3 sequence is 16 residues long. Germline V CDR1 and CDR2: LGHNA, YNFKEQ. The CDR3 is CASSQQTGQPNTEAFF. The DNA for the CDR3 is TGTGCCAGCAGCCAGCAGACGGGACAGCCGAACACTGAAGCTTTCTTT.

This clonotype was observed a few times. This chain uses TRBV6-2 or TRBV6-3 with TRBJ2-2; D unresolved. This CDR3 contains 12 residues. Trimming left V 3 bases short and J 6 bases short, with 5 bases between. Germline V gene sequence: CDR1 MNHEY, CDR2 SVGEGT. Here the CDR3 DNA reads TGTGCCAGCAGTTATTATCCCGGGGAGCTGTTTTTT. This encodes CASSYYPGELFF.

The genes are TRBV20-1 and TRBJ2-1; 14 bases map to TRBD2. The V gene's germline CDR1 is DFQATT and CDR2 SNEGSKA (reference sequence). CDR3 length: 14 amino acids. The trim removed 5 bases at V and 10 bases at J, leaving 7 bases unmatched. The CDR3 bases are TGCAGTGCTCTGGGACTAGCGGGAGTACAGGAGCAGTTCTTC. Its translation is CSALGLAGVQEQFF.

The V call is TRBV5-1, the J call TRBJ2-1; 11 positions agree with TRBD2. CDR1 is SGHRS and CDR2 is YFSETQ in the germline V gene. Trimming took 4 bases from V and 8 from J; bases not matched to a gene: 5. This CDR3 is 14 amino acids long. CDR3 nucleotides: TGCGCCAGCAGCCCGACTAGCGGGACGTATGAGCAGTTCTTC. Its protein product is CASSPTSGTYEQFF. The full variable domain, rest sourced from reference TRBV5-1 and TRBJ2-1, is KAGVTQTPRYLIKTRGQQVTLSCSPISGHRSVSWYQQTPGQGLQFLFEYFSETQRNKGNFPGRFSGRQFSNSRSEMNVSTLELGDSALYLCASSPTSGTYEQFFGPGTRLTVL.

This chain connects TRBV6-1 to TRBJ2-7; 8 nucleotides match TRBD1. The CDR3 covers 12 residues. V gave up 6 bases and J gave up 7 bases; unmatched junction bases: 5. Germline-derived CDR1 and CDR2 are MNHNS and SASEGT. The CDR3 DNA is TGTGCCAGCAGAGATGGACAGGGAGAGCAGTACTTC. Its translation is CASRDGQGEQYF.

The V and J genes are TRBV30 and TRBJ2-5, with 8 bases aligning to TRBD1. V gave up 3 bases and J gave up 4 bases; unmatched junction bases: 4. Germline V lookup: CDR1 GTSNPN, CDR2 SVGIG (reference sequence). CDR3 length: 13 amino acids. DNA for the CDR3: TGTGCCTGGAGCCTCGGACAGGGAGAGACCCAGTACTTC. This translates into CAWSLGQGETQYF.

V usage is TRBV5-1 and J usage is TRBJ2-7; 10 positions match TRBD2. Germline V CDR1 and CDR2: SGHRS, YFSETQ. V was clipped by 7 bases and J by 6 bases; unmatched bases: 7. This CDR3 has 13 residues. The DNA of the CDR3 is TGCGCCAGCTCCCCAGCGGGAGGGTTCGAGCAGTACTTC. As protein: CASSPAGGFEQYF. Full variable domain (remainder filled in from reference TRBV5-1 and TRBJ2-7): KAGVTQTPRYLIKTRGQQVTLSCSPISGHRSVSWYQQTPGQGLQFLFEYFSETQRNKGNFPGRFSGRQFSNSRSEMNVSTLELGDSALYLCASSPAGGFEQYFGPGTRLTVT.

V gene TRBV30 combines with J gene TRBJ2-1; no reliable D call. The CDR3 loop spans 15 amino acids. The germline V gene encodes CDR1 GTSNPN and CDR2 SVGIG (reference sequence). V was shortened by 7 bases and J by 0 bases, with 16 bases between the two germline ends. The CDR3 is CASRAPSSSYNEQFF. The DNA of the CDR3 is TGTGCCTCCCGAGCCCCCTCGAGCTCCTACAATGAGCAGTTCTTC.

CDR3 in DNA: TGTGCCAGCAGCATTCGGCTCTTCGAGCAGTACTTC. This codes for CASSIRLFEQYF. J is TRBJ2-7 and V is TRBV7-2; no clear D. The CDR3 runs to 12 residues. CDR1 and CDR2 (germline): SGHTA, FQGNSA. The V gene lost 5 bases and the J gene lost 6 bases, with 11 bases spanning the gap.

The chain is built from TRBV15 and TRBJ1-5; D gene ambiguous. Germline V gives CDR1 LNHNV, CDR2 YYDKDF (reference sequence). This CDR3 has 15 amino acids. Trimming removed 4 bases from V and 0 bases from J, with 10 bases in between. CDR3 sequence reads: CATSTGLSSNQPQHF. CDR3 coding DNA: TGTGCCACCAGCACGGGTTTGAGTAGCAATCAGCCCCAGCATTTT.

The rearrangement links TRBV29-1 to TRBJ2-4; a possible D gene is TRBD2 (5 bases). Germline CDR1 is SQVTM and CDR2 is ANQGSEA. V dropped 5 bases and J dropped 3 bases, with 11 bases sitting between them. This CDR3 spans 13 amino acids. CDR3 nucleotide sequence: TGCAGCGTTACTAGTGGGGTCAAAAACATTCAGTACTTC. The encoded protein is CSVTSGVKNIQYF.

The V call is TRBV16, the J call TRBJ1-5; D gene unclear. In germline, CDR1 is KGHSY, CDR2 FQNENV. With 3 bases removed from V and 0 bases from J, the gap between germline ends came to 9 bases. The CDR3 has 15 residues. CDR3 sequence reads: CASSQDGDSNQPQHF. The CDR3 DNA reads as TGTGCCAGCAGCCAGGACGGCGATAGCAATCAGCCCCAGCATTTT.

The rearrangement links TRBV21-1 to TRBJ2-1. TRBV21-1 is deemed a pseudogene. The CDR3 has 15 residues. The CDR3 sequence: CASTRSRRKPNEQFF. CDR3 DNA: TGTGCCAGCACCAGGAGCAGACGGAAGCCCAATGAGCAGTTCTTC.

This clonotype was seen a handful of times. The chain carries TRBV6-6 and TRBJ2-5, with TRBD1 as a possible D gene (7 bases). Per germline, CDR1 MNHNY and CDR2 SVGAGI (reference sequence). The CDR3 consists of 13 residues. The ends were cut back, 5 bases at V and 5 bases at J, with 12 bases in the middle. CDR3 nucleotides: TGTGCCAGCAGTCAGGGGGGCTGGGAGACCCAGTACTTC. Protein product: CASSQGGWETQYF.

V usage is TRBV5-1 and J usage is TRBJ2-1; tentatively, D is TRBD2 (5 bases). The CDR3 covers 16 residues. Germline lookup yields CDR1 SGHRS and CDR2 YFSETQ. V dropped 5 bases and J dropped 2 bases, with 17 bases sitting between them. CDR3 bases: TGCGCCAGCAGTCCTAGGCCGGGGATTACCTACAATGAGCAGTTCTTC. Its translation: CASSPRPGITYNEQFF. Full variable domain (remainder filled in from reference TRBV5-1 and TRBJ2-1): KAGVTQTPRYLIKTRGQQVTLSCSPISGHRSVSWYQQTPGQGLQFLFEYFSETQRNKGNFPGRFSGRQFSNSRSEMNVSTLELGDSALYLCASSPRPGITYNEQFFGPGTRLTVL.

The CDR3 here is CASSSLGLVGETQYF. CDR3 nucleotide sequence: TGTGCCAGCAGCTCTCTGGGACTAGTCGGCGAGACCCAGTACTTC. The V call is TRBV5-5, the J call TRBJ2-5; the match to TRBD2 covers 8 bases. V shed 3 bases and J 5 bases; nucleotides not matched to a gene: 9. Germline CDR1 SGHKS, CDR2 YYEKEE (reference sequence). There are 15 residues in the CDR3.

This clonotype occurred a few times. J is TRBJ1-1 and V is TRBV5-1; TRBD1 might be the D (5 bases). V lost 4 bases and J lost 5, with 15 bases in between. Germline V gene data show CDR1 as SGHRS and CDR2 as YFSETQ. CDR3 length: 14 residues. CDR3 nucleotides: TGCGCCAGCAGCCCCCTCGGGGGGGGGACTGAAGCTTTCTTT. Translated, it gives CASSPLGGGTEAFF.

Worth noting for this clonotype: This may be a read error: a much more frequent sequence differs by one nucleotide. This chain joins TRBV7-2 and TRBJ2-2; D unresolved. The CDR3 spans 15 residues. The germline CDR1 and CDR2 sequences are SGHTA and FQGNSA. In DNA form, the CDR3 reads TGTGCCAGCAGCTGGTCGACCACTAACACCTGGGAGCTGTTTTTT. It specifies CASSWSTTNTWELFF.

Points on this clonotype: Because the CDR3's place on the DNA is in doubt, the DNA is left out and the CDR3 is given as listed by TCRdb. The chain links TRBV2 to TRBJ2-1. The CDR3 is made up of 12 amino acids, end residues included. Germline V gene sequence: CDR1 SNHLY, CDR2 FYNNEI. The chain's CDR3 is CASSTSTHEQFF.

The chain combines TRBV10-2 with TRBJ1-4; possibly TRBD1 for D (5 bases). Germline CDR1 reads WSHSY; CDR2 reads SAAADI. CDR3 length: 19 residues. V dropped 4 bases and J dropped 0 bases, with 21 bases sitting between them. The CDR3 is CASSGGPPGRHSTNEKLFF. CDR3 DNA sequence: TGCGCCAGCAGTGGGGGACCCCCTGGGCGCCATTCAACTAATGAAAAACTGTTTTTT.

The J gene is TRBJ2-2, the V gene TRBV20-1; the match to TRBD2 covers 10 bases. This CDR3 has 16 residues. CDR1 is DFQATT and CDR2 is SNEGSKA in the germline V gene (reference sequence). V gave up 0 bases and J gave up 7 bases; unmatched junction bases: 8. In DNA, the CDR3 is TGCAGTGCTAGAGATGGCCAGCTAGCGGGAGTCGGGGAGCTGTTTTTT. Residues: CSARDGQLAGVGELFF.

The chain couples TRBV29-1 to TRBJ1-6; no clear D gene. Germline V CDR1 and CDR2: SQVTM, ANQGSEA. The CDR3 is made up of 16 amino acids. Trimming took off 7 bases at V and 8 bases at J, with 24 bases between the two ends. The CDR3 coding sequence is TGCAGCGGACGACTCACCTTTTACTCGCACGATTCACCCCTCCACTTT. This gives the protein CSGRLTFYSHDSPLHF.

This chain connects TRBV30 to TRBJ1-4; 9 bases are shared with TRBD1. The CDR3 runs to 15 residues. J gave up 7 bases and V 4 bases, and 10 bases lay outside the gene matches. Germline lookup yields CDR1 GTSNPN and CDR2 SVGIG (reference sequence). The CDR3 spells CAWNTGQGSGEKLFF. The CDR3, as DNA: TGTGCCTGGAATACAGGACAGGGGTCCGGTGAAAAACTGTTTTTT.

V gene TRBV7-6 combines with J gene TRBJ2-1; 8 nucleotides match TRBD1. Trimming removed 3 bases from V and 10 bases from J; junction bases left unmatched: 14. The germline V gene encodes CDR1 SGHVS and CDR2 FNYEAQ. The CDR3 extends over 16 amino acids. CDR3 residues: CASSFATGTGYREQFF. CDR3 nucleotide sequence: TGTGCCAGCAGCTTTGCGACCGGGACAGGCTATAGAGAGCAGTTCTTC.

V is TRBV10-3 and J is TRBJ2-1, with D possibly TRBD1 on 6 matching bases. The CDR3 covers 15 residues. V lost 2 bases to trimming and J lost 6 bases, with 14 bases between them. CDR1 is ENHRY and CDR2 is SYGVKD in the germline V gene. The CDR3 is CAISEVTKGVNEQFF. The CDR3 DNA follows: TGTGCCATCAGTGAGGTAACAAAGGGGGTCAATGAGCAGTTCTTC.

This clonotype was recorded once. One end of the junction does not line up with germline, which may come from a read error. The DNA of the CDR3 is TGTACCAGCAGTCCGGTTAAGCGAACATACCTTGAGCAGTTCTTC. The encoded protein is CTSSPVKRTYLEQFF. The rearrangement uses TRBV11-2 and TRBJ2-1; D gene uncertain. In germline, CDR1 is SGHAT, CDR2 FQNNGV. The length of the CDR3 is 15 residues. The variable domain in full, completed from reference TRBV11-2 and TRBJ2-1, reads EAGVAQSPRYKIIEKRQSVAFWCNPISGHATLYWYQQILGQGPKLLIQFQNNGVVDDSQLPKDRFSAERLKGVDSTLKIQPAKLEDSAVYLCTSSPVKRTYLEQFFGPGTRLTVL.